This T cell receptor (beta chain) is drawn from a study of T-cell memory formation after mild COVID-19. Study details: For the most part, TCR clusters were specific to one donor.

This CDR3 has 15 residues. The trim removed 3 bases at V and 6 bases at J, leaving 9 bases unmatched. From germline, CDR1 is PRHDT and CDR2 FYEKMQ (reference sequence). 5'RACE primed from the constant segment yielded TCR alpha and TCR beta cDNA libraries bearing sample barcodes and UMIs. TCRdb reprocessed the 5' RACE reads via MiXCR and lists one record per CDR3 protein. The profile shows roughly 480,000 distinct CDR3 sequences, around 25% of them singletons. This clonotype has a handful of counts. Its antigen is unknown. Study-level findings and limits: Day 15 to 85 contracting clones showed balanced CD4/CD8; day 15 to 37 expanders favored CD4+.

The gene calls are TRBV13 and TRBJ1-1, with 8 bases identical to TRBD1. This TCR derives from an adult woman who had mild COVID-19 (a few samples of this study predate the infection). Cell type and time point are not known. Sequenced sample: PBMCs or a T cell subset sorted from them (not recorded which). The CDR3 spells CASSLGQGARSEAFF. DNA for the CDR3: TGTGCCAGCAGCTTGGGGCAGGGGGCTAGGTCTGAAGCTTTCTTT.